The rows below give T cell receptor beta chains drawn from one sample of a study of T-cell reconstitution after alpha-beta-depleted transplantation in children. TCRdb recomputed calls from the PCR reads with MiXCR, one row per CDR3 protein. The data contain 250,000 to 350,000 distinct CDR3 sequences, more than 9% of them singletons. Sequencing was performed on PBMCs from the stem cell graft donor, taken from the stem cell graft. The origin of the receptors is a human donor who donated a stem cell graft to a child with SCID. The CDR3 runs from the conserved cysteine through the conserved F or W. A D gene is named only where the DNA matches it firmly. Expanded clones are given a class, and other clones once, few, many or no size at all.

V gene: TRBV12-3/TRBV12-4; D gene: NA; clone size: few; J gene: TRBJ1-4; CDR3 protein: CASSFGHTNDEKLFF; CDR3 DNA: TGTGCCAGCAGTTTCGGGCATACTAATGATGAAAAACTGTTTTTT
V gene: TRBV5-1; D gene: NA; clone size: NA; J gene: TRBJ2-7; CDR3 protein: CASSLVQDPYEQYF; CDR3 DNA: TGCGCCAGCAGCTTGGTACAGGACCCCTACGAGCAGTACTTC
V gene: TRBV10-3; D gene: NA; clone size: many; J gene: TRBJ2-2; CDR3 protein: CAISEGQINTGELFF; CDR3 DNA: TGTGCCATCAGTGAGGGACAGATAAACACCGGGGAGCTGTTTTTT
V gene: TRBV12-3/TRBV12-4; D gene: TRBD1; clone size: few; J gene: TRBJ2-7; CDR3 protein: CASSLTGASHEQYF; CDR3 DNA: TGTGCCAGCAGCCTGACAGGGGCGTCCCACGAGCAGTACTTC
V gene: TRBV12-3/TRBV12-4; D gene: NA; clone size: few; J gene: TRBJ2-4; CDR3 protein: CASSRTLGAKNIQYF; CDR3 DNA: TGTGCCAGCAGTAGGACCCTGGGGGCCAAAAACATTCAGTACTTC
V gene: TRBV5-1; D gene: TRBD1; clone size: NA; J gene: TRBJ2-7; CDR3 protein: CASSWTGLGGYEQYF; CDR3 DNA: TGCGCCAGCAGCTGGACAGGGTTAGGCGGATACGAGCAGTACTTC
V gene: TRBV20-1; D gene: TRBD2; clone size: NA; J gene: TRBJ2-5; CDR3 protein: CSARVPGLGLAGGKQETQYF; CDR3 DNA: TGCAGTGCTAGGGTGCCCGGCTTAGGACTAGCGGGGGGCAAACAAGAGACCCAGTACTTC
V gene: TRBV7-3; D gene: TRBD2; clone size: NA; J gene: TRBJ2-1; CDR3 protein: CASSLTVRTSANEQFF; CDR3 DNA: TGTGCCAGCAGCTTAACAGTGCGGACTAGTGCCAATGAGCAGTTCTTC
V gene: TRBV12-5; D gene: NA; clone size: NA; J gene: TRBJ2-5; CDR3 protein: CASGLVEVGLVIRGETQYF; CDR3 DNA: TGTGCTAGTGGTTTGGTTGAAGTGGGACTCGTTATACGGGGAGAGACCCAGTACTTC
V gene: TRBV5-1; D gene: TRBD2; clone size: NA; J gene: TRBJ2-1; CDR3 protein: CASSLLADEQFF; CDR3 DNA: TGCGCCAGCAGCCTACTAGCGGATGAGCAGTTCTTC
V gene: TRBV12-3/TRBV12-4; D gene: NA; clone size: few; J gene: TRBJ2-3; CDR3 protein: CASSPGLTTQYF; CDR3 DNA: TGTGCCAGCAGTCCAGGACTAACGACGCAGTATTTT
V gene: TRBV15; D gene: TRBD2; clone size: few; J gene: TRBJ2-3; CDR3 protein: CAAATSGLAGSYTDTQYF; CDR3 DNA: TGTGCCGCCGCCACCTCAGGACTAGCGGGGTCCTACACAGATACGCAGTATTTT
V gene: TRBV25-1; D gene: NA; clone size: many; J gene: TRBJ2-6; CDR3 protein: CASSEAGSGANVLTF; CDR3 DNA: TGTGCCAGCAGTGAAGCCGGGTCTGGGGCCAACGTCCTGACTTTC
V gene: TRBV27; D gene: NA; clone size: few; J gene: TRBJ2-7; CDR3 protein: CASRMTVGSYEQYF; CDR3 DNA: TGTGCCAGCAGAATGACTGTGGGGTCCTACGAGCAGTACTTC
V gene: TRBV5-6; D gene: TRBD1; clone size: NA; J gene: TRBJ1-2; CDR3 protein: CASSLVGQGSSGYTF; CDR3 DNA: TGTGCCAGCAGCTTGGTCGGACAGGGATCGTCTGGCTACACCTTC
V gene: TRBV5-1; D gene: TRBD1; clone size: NA; J gene: TRBJ2-5; CDR3 protein: CASQHRGPSETQYF; CDR3 DNA: TGCGCCTCACAGCATAGGGGGCCTTCAGAGACCCAGTACTTC
V gene: TRBV7-6; D gene: TRBD1; clone size: few; J gene: TRBJ2-2; CDR3 protein: CASSLQTGTDTGELFF; CDR3 DNA: TGTGCCAGCAGCCTCCAGACAGGGACGGACACCGGGGAGCTGTTTTTT
V gene: TRBV5-1; D gene: TRBD1; clone size: few; J gene: TRBJ2-7; CDR3 protein: CASSAGQGSYEQYF; CDR3 DNA: TGCGCCAGCAGCGCGGGACAGGGGTCCTACGAGCAGTACTTC
V gene: TRBV12-3/TRBV12-4; D gene: NA; clone size: many; J gene: TRBJ2-2; CDR3 protein: CASSLGGATGELFF; CDR3 DNA: TGTGCCAGCTCCCTAGGGGGGGCAACCGGGGAGCTGTTTTTT
V gene: TRBV5-1; D gene: NA; clone size: NA; J gene: TRBJ1-1; CDR3 protein: CASSKLTHQGTEAFF; CDR3 DNA: TGCGCCAGCAGCAAACTGACACACCAGGGGACTGAAGCTTTCTTT
V gene: TRBV10-3; D gene: NA; clone size: few; J gene: TRBJ2-1; CDR3 protein: CAIIAERTFEQFF; CDR3 DNA: TGTGCCATCATAGCAGAAAGGACTTTTGAGCAGTTCTTC
V gene: TRBV5-1; D gene: TRBD1; clone size: NA; J gene: TRBJ2-1; CDR3 protein: CASSLSQGDNEQFF; CDR3 DNA: TGCGCCAGCAGCTTGTCACAGGGGGACAATGAGCAGTTCTTC
V gene: TRBV11-2; D gene: TRBD2; clone size: few; J gene: TRBJ2-1; CDR3 protein: CASSLQLAGGRNEQFF; CDR3 DNA: TGTGCCAGCAGCTTACAACTAGCGGGGGGGCGCAATGAGCAGTTCTTC
V gene: TRBV27; D gene: TRBD1; clone size: few; J gene: TRBJ2-3; CDR3 protein: CASSGLGTGRTDTQYF; CDR3 DNA: TGTGCCAGCAGTGGACTCGGGACAGGGAGAACAGATACGCAGTATTTT
V gene: TRBV20-1; D gene: NA; clone size: few; J gene: TRBJ1-2; CDR3 protein: CSASPGGRGNYGYTF; CDR3 DNA: TGCAGTGCTAGTCCGGGGGGCCGAGGGAACTATGGCTACACCTTC
V gene: TRBV24-1; D gene: NA; clone size: NA; J gene: TRBJ1-5; CDR3 protein: CATSDSEMGSQGPNQPQHF; CDR3 DNA: TGTGCCACCAGTGATTCGGAAATGGGTTCGCAGGGCCCCAATCAGCCCCAGCATTTT
V gene: TRBV5-6; D gene: TRBD1; clone size: few; J gene: TRBJ2-7; CDR3 protein: CASSSTEGQGPSDSYEQYF; CDR3 DNA: TGTGCCAGCAGCTCAACGGAGGGACAGGGGCCCTCGGATTCCTACGAGCAGTACTTC
V gene: TRBV29-1; D gene: NA; clone size: many; J gene: TRBJ1-1; CDR3 protein: CSVDRGTEAFF; CDR3 DNA: TGCAGCGTTGACAGGGGTACTGAAGCTTTCTTT
V gene: TRBV5-1; D gene: TRBD1; clone size: NA; J gene: TRBJ1-2; CDR3 protein: CASSLEGQGMDYGYTF; CDR3 DNA: TGCGCCAGCAGCTTGGAGGGACAGGGAATGGACTATGGCTACACCTTC
V gene: TRBV12-3/TRBV12-4; D gene: NA; clone size: NA; J gene: TRBJ1-1; CDR3 protein: CASSLEGGYTEAFF; CDR3 DNA: TGTGCCAGCAGTTTAGAGGGCGGGTACACTGAAGCTTTCTTT
V gene: TRBV12-3/TRBV12-4; D gene: NA; clone size: NA; J gene: TRBJ2-5; CDR3 protein: CASSLNAETQYF; CDR3 DNA: TGTGCCAGCAGTTTAAATGCGGAGACCCAGTACTTC
V gene: TRBV27; D gene: NA; clone size: NA; J gene: TRBJ2-1; CDR3 protein: CASSLQGYNEQFF; CDR3 DNA: TGTGCCAGCAGTTTACAGGGCTACAATGAGCAGTTCTTC